Here is one T cell receptor (beta chain) with its context. The data derive from a study of T cell changes during pregnancy in multiple sclerosis. Clones were read by immunoSEQ multiplex PCR, and TCRdb kept only the in-frame ones, dropping some. The data hold 20,000 or so clones, with 90% observed a single time. This CDR3 has 12 amino acids. V gave up 6 bases and J gave up 5 bases, with 10 bases separating them. The germline V gene has CDR1 MGHDK and CDR2 SYGVNS. This rearrangement joins TRBV25-1 to TRBJ1-1; D not certain. The source was CD8+ T cells from peripheral blood mononuclear cells, collected in the third trimester of pregnancy. The clonotype was recovered from a female donor in good health, enrolled as a control in a pregnancy study. DNA of the CDR3: TGTGCCAGCAGCCCGGGGAGGACTGAAGCTTTCTTT. This sequence encodes CASSPGRTEAFF.